One sample yielded the 25 T cell receptor beta chains listed below, sequenced in a study of post-analysis software for immune sequencing data. Study-level findings and limits: Patients had higher frequencies than controls of four to six TRBV segments, including TRBV5-6, TRBV5-1 and TRBV20-1.

Unique molecular identifiers had been added to the TCR beta cDNA libraries. A single record per CDR3 protein comes from TCRdb applying MiXCR to the PCR reads. The table lists 150,000 to 200,000 distinct CDR3 sequences, approximately 28% of them singletons. Antigens for these TCRs are unknown. The sample taken for sequencing was blood. Source of these receptors: a girl between 10 and 17 years old with multiple sclerosis.

Ten or more counts support this clonotype. The V call is TRBV29-1, the J call TRBJ2-7; 12 bases are a match to TRBD2. Germline V gives CDR1 SQVTM, CDR2 ANQGSEA. The CDR3 length is 16 residues. J gave up 2 bases and V 7 bases, and 12 bases lay outside the gene matches. CDR3 DNA sequence: TGCAGCGCGGAACTAGCGGGAGGATCCCTACCCTACGAGCAGTACTTC. Protein: CSAELAGGSLPYEQYF.

Many counts were recorded for this clonotype. The chain has TRBV5-1 and TRBJ2-3; 12 bases agree with TRBD2. The CDR3 consists of 15 residues. Germline CDR1 SGHRS, CDR2 YFSETQ. With V trimmed by 4 bases and J by 1 base, 1 base remained unmatched. The CDR3 is CASSASGRGTDTQYF. CDR3 DNA: TGCGCCAGCAGCGCTAGCGGGAGGGGCACAGATACGCAGTATTTT.

This clonotype was seen only a few times. The rearrangement links TRBV12-3 or TRBV12-4 to TRBJ1-5; D unclear. There are 14 residues in the CDR3. V was pared by 4 bases and J by 0 bases, with 7 bases between. The CDR3 sequence is CASSSAYSNQPQHF. CDR3 DNA sequence: TGTGCCAGCAGTTCAGCTTATAGCAATCAGCCCCAGCATTTT.

Comments on this clonotype: Since a much larger clone is just one base distant, this may be a read error. V is TRBV7-2 and J is TRBJ2-3, with D perhaps given as TRBD1 or TRBD2 (5 bases each). This CDR3 is built from 15 residues. Germline V gene lookup returns CDR1 SGHTA and CDR2 FQGNSA. The CDR3 nucleotides are TGTGCCAGCAGCCCCAGCGGTTACTCCACAGGTACGCAGTATTTT. This gives the protein CASSPSGYSTGTQYF.

A few counts support this clonotype. The chain carries TRBV12-3 or TRBV12-4 and TRBJ2-1; TRBD1 might be the D (6 bases). CDR3 length: 14 amino acids. Trimming pared 7 bases from V and 6 bases from J, leaving 16 bases between. This CDR3 is CASTVRGTPNEQFF. CDR3 bases: TGTGCCAGCACCGTAAGGGGGACCCCCAATGAGCAGTTCTTC.

The chain employs TRBV12-3 or TRBV12-4 and TRBJ2-3; TRBD2 matches 8 bases. V was clipped by 6 bases and J by 6 bases; unmatched bases: 14. The CDR3 covers 16 residues. In DNA, the CDR3 is TGTGCCAGCAGCCGCCAATTGAGCGGGAGAGATGATACGCAGTATTTT. Residues: CASSRQLSGRDDTQYF.

The chain is built from TRBV7-9 and TRBJ1-6; 10 positions match TRBD1. The length of the CDR3 is 14 residues. V lost 7 bases to trimming and J lost 13 bases; unmatched junction nucleotides: 10. Germline CDR1 reads SEHNR; CDR2 reads FQNEAQ (reference sequence). The CDR3 loop is CASIRTGGLEPLHF. CDR3 nucleotide sequence: TGTGCCAGCATCAGGACAGGGGGGTTAGAGCCCCTCCACTTT.

The genes are TRBV18 and TRBJ2-6, with D perhaps TRBD1 (6 bases). Germline V gene lookup returns CDR1 KGHSH and CDR2 LQKENI. This CDR3 has 17 residues. The V end lost 3 bases, the J end lost 0 bases, and 12 bases lay between the germline ends. The CDR3 protein is CASSPGTPHSGANVLTF. The CDR3 nucleotides read TGTGCCAGCTCACCCGGGACACCCCACTCTGGGGCCAACGTCCTGACTTTC.

The chain is built from TRBV7-2 and TRBJ2-3, with 12 positions matching TRBD2. Germline CDR1 SGHTA, CDR2 FQGNSA. After removal of 5 bases from V and 4 bases from J, the junction contained 7 bases not matched to a gene. CDR3 length: 16 residues. CDR3: CASSQQLAGGADTQYF. DNA of the CDR3: TGTGCCAGCAGCCAACAACTAGCGGGAGGAGCAGATACGCAGTATTTT.

This clonotype was picked up many times. The CDR3 nucleotides are TGTGCCAGCAGCTTAGCGCACCTGCGGACTAGCGGCTACGAGCAGTACTTC. Translation: CASSLAHLRTSGYEQYF. The gene calls are TRBV7-2 and TRBJ2-7; 10 positions match TRBD2. The CDR3 is made up of 17 amino acids. Germline V gene sequence: CDR1 SGHTA, CDR2 FQGNSA. V was clipped by 0 bases and J by 3 bases; unmatched bases: 8. Full variable domain (outside the CDR3, taken from reference TRBV7-2 and TRBJ2-7): GAGVSQSPSNKVTEKGKDVELRCDPISGHTALYWYRQSLGQGLEFLIYFQGNSAPDKSGLPSDRFSAERTGGSVSTLTIQRTQQEDSAVYLCASSLAHLRTSGYEQYFGPGTRLTVT.

This clonotype was counted at least ten times. The CDR3 protein is CARGRLSYEQYF. The CDR3 bases are TGTGCCAGGGGACGTTTGTCCTACGAGCAGTACTTC. V is TRBV7-6 and J is TRBJ2-7, with D perhaps assigned TRBD1 or TRBD2 (5 bases each). Germline V lookup: CDR1 SGHVS, CDR2 FNYEAQ. This CDR3 region has 12 residues. V lost 9 bases to trimming and J lost 1 base, with 10 bases between them.

In the case of this clonotype: A much larger clone sits a single nucleotide away, making a read error possible. This chain links TRBV9 with TRBJ2-1, with TRBD2 as a possible D gene (6 bases). Germline values: CDR1 SGDLS, CDR2 YYNGEE. This CDR3 has 15 amino acids. The CDR3 region has the DNA TGTGTCAGCAGCGTAGTGGAGCGGGCAAACAATGAGCAGTTCTTC. Its translation is CVSSVVERANNEQFF.

V gene TRBV6-5 combines with J gene TRBJ1-2; no definite D call. Trimming pared 2 bases from V and 8 bases from J, leaving 3 bases between. CDR1 and CDR2 from the germline V gene are MNHEY and SVGAGI. The CDR3 contains 10 residues. The CDR3 protein is CASSYLGYTF. The CDR3 DNA is TGTGCCAGCAGTTACCTCGGCTACACCTTC.

This clonotype was picked up many times. The chain is built from TRBV27 and TRBJ1-5, with D possibly being TRBD1 (6 bases). CDR3 length equals 13 residues. Per germline, CDR1 MNHEY and CDR2 SMNVEV (reference sequence). Here the CDR3 DNA reads TGTGGTACACGACAGGCGGGTGATCAGCCCCAGCATTTT. Amino acids: CGTRQAGDQPQHF.

Written as DNA, the CDR3 is TGTGCCATCAGTGACGTTGGGGCAGGGACCCAGTACTTC. Protein sequence: CAISDVGAGTQYF. The chain uses TRBV10-3 and TRBJ2-5; tentatively, D is TRBD1 (5 bases). Germline V gene data show CDR1 as ENHRY and CDR2 as SYGVKD. CDR3 size: 13 residues. V lost 3 bases, J lost 7 bases, and 12 bases lay in between.

This clonotype has more than one count but fewer than ten. A much larger clone differs from this one at a single base, so this may be a read error. The gene calls are TRBV20-1 and TRBJ2-7; tentative D call: TRBD2 (6 bases). V lost 3 bases to trimming and J lost 7 bases, with 22 bases between them. Germline V CDR1 and CDR2: DFQATT, SNEGSKA (reference sequence). This CDR3 region has 15 residues. CDR3 bases: TGCAGTGCTAGTTATGGCGGGAACCGTGACAATGAGCAGTACTTC. Encoded protein: CSASYGGNRDNEQYF.

The V call is TRBV2, the J call TRBJ1-5; weak D call: TRBD1 (5 bases). Germline CDR1 SNHLY, CDR2 FYNNEI. The V end was cut by 3 bases, the J end by 1 base, with 13 bases between. This CDR3 comprises 16 residues. The CDR3 bases are TGTGCCAGCAGTGACCTGAGGGACTGGAGCAATCAGCCCCAGCATTTT. Translation gives CASSDLRDWSNQPQHF.

V and J are TRBV6-5 and TRBJ1-5, with TRBD1 identical over 10 bases. This CDR3 comprises 14 residues. Germline CDR1 and CDR2: MNHEY and SVGAGI. Trimming took 6 bases from V and 6 from J; bases not matched to a gene: 5. The CDR3 loop reads CASSRGQGVQPQHF. Here the CDR3 DNA reads TGTGCCAGCAGCCGAGGACAGGGGGTTCAGCCCCAGCATTTT.

This clonotype was seen more than once but under ten times. This sequence joins TRBV2 and TRBJ2-1, with 12 nucleotides matching TRBD2. The CDR3 is 15 residues long. Germline values: CDR1 SNHLY, CDR2 FYNNEI. V lost 5 bases, J lost 6 bases, and 5 bases stayed unmatched. The CDR3: CASSLTSGSPNEQFF. CDR3 DNA sequence: TGTGCCAGCAGTTTGACTAGCGGGAGCCCCAATGAGCAGTTCTTC.

Concerning this clonotype: This may be a read error: a much more frequent sequence differs by one nucleotide. This chain joins TRBV5-1 and TRBJ2-1; the match to TRBD2 covers 12 bases. This CDR3 has 14 residues. Germline assignment: CDR1 SGHRS and CDR2 YFSETQ. CDR3 DNA: TGCGCCAGCAACTTGACTAGCGGGAGAGTTGAGCAGTTCTTC. It encodes CASNLTSGRVEQFF.

This clonotype was detected once. This may be a read error, as it is one base from a much larger clone. The rearrangement links TRBV27 to TRBJ2-1; D is perhaps TRBD1 (6 bases). Germline lookup yields CDR1 MNHEY and CDR2 SMNVEV (reference sequence). This CDR3 has 13 amino acids. CDR3 coding DNA: TGTGCCGGCAGTCTTCACAGGGAGCATGAGCAGTTCTTC. Translation gives CAGSLHREHEQFF.

The chain is built from TRBV6-4 and TRBJ2-3, with D perhaps matching TRBD2 (6 bases). The germline gives CDR1 MRHNA, CDR2 SNTAGT. V lost 0 bases and J 1 base, leaving 11 bases between the germline ends. The CDR3 totals 16 residues. This chain's CDR3 is CASSDSGGSGTDTQYF. CDR3 DNA: TGTGCCAGCAGTGACTCTGGGGGGAGTGGCACAGATACGCAGTATTTT.

CDR3 sequence: CASRSPPLAGYYEQYF. CDR3 bases: TGTGCCAGCAGAAGTCCCCCCCTAGCGGGTTACTACGAGCAGTACTTC. This chain connects TRBV6-2 or TRBV6-3 to TRBJ2-7, with 8 bases that match TRBD2. This CDR3 has 16 amino acids. CDR1 is MNHEY and CDR2 is SVGEGT in the germline V gene. V was pared by 6 bases and J by 3 bases, with 13 bases of the junction left unmatched.

The rearrangement links TRBV6-5 to TRBJ1-1; 7 bases align to TRBD1. Germline V gene data show CDR1 as MNHEY and CDR2 as SVGAGI. This CDR3 spans 16 amino acids. J lost 11 bases, V lost 6 bases, and 21 bases had no gene match. Written as DNA, the CDR3 is TGTGCCAGCAGCCAGGACAGGCCAGTCAAAGTTGGGGCGGCTTTCTTT. Its protein is CASSQDRPVKVGAAFF.

This clonotype was observed many times. The V call is TRBV7-2, the J call TRBJ2-3; D unclear. The CDR3 has 12 residues. The germline gives CDR1 SGHTA, CDR2 FQGNSA. V lost 4 bases to trimming and J lost 8 bases, with 10 bases between them. Written as DNA, the CDR3 is TGTGCCAGCAGCTGGCCCGGTGGTACGCAGTATTTT. Its protein is CASSWPGGTQYF.